The following is a T cell receptor beta chain sequence with its context. Authors' analysis steps: How many nucleated cells were present was estimated from reference gene primer amplification. Clones were read by immunoSEQ multiplex PCR, and TCRdb kept only the in-frame ones, dropping some. V, J and clone size are taken as reported in that table, and D and trimming were inferred from the DNA itself. The sample includes 270,000 or so clones, roughly 79% of them seen just once. Germline trimming cut 4 bases from V and 7 bases from J; bases unmatched to any gene: 8. The germline gives CDR1 SGHRS, CDR2 YFSETQ. CDR3 length: 15 residues. The sample belongs to a study of blood T cell repertoires in COVID-19. The overall study: The study drew acute and convalescent COVID-19 samples from the United States, Italy and Spain.

V and J are TRBV5-1 and TRBJ1-3, with 10 positions matching TRBD1. The source is a woman aged 60 to 75 with active or convalescent COVID-19. The sequenced sample was peripheral blood. CDR3 sequence reads: CASSTMTGGMNTIYF. The CDR3 bases are TGCGCCAGCAGCACTATGACAGGGGGCATGAACACCATATATTTT. Based on the CDR3 plus reference TRBV5-1 and TRBJ1-3, the full variable domain is KAGVTQTPRYLIKTRGQQVTLSCSPISGHRSVSWYQQTPGQGLQFLFEYFSETQRNKGNFPGRFSGRQFSNSRSEMNVSTLELGDSALYLCASSTMTGGMNTIYFGEGSWLTVV.